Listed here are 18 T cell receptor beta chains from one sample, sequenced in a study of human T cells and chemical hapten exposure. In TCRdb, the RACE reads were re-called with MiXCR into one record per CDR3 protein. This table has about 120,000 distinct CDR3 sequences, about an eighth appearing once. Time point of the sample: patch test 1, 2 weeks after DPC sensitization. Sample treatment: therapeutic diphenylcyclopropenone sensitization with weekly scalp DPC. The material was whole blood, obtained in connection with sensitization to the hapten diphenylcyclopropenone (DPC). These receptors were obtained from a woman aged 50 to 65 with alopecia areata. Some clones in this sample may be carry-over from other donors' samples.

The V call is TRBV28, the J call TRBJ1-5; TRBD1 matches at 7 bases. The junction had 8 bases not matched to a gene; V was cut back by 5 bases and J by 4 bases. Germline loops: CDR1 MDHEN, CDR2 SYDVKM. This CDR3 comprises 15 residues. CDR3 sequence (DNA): TGTGCCAGCAGTGCGACAGGGACTGCTAATCAGCCCCAGCATTTT. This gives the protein CASSATGTANQPQHF.

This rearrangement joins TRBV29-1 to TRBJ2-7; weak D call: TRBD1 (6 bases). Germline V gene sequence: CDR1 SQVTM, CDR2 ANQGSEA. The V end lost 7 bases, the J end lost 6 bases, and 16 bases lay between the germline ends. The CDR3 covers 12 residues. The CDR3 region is CSAEVGGSEQYF. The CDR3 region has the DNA TGCAGCGCCGAGGTAGGGGGAAGCGAGCAGTACTTC.

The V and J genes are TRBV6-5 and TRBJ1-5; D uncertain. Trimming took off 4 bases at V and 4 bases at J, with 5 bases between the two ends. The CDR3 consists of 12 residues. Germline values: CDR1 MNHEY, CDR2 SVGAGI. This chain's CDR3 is CASSSGNQPQHF. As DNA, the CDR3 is TGTGCCAGCAGTTCCGGTAATCAGCCCCAGCATTTT.

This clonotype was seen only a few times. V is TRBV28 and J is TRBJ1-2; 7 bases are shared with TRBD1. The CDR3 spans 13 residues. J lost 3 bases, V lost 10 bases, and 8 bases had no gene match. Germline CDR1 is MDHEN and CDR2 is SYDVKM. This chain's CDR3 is CATRRGGYYGYTF. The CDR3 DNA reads TGTGCCACCCGTAGAGGGGGCTACTATGGCTACACCTTC.

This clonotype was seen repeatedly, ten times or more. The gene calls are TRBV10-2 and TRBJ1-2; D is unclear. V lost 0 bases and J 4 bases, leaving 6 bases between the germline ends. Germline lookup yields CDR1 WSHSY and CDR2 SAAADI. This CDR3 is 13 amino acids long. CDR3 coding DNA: TGCGCCAGCAGTGAGTCCGGCAGCTATGGCTACACCTTC. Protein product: CASSESGSYGYTF.

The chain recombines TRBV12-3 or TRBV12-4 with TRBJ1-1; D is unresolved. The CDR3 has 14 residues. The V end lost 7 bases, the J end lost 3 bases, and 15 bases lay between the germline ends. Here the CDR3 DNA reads TGTGCCAGCACCGTGCGGGGTAGGCACACTGAAGCTTTCTTT. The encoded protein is CASTVRGRHTEAFF.

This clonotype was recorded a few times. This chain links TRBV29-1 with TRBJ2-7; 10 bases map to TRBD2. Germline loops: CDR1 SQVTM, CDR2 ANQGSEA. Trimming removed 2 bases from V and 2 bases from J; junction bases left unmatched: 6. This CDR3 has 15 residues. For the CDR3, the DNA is TGCAGCGTTGAACTAGCGGGAGTCAGCACCTACGAGCAGTACTTC. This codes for CSVELAGVSTYEQYF.

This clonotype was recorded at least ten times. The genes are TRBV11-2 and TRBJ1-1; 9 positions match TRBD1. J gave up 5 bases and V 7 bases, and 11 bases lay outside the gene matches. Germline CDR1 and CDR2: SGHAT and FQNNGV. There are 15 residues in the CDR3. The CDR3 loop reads CASTFIDRGYTEAFF. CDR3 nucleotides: TGTGCCAGCACCTTTATAGACAGGGGGTATACTGAAGCTTTCTTT. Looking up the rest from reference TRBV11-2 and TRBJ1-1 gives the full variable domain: EAGVAQSPRYKIIEKRQSVAFWCNPISGHATLYWYQQILGQGPKLLIQFQNNGVVDDSQLPKDRFSAERLKGVDSTLKIQPAKLEDSAVYLCASTFIDRGYTEAFFGQGTRLTVV.

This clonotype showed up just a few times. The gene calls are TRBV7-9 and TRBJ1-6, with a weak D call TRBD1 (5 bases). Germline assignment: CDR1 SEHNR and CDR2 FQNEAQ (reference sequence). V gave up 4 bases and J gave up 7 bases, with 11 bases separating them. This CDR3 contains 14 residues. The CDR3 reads CASSSSGYNSPLHF. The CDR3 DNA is TGTGCCAGCAGCTCGTCAGGGTACAATTCACCCCTCCACTTT.

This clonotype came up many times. This chain's CDR3 is CSVHPGVNTGELFF. CDR3 bases: TGCAGCGTCCATCCGGGGGTTAACACCGGGGAGCTGTTTTTT. V is TRBV29-1 and J is TRBJ2-2; D possibly corresponds to TRBD2 (6 bases). The CDR3 runs 14 residues. Trimming stripped 6 bases from V and 2 bases from J, with 13 bases between. Looked up from germline, CDR1 is SQVTM and CDR2 is ANQGSEA.

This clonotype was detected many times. DNA of the CDR3: TGTGCCAGCAGCTCGCTTAGCGGGAGCTCCTACAATGAGCAGTTCTTC. Residues: CASSSLSGSSYNEQFF. This rearrangement joins TRBV5-6 to TRBJ2-1; 9 positions agree with TRBD2. CDR1 is SGHDT and CDR2 is YYEEEE in the germline V gene. Trimming cost V 3 bases and J 0 bases; bases outside gene matches: 4. The CDR3 is made up of 16 amino acids.

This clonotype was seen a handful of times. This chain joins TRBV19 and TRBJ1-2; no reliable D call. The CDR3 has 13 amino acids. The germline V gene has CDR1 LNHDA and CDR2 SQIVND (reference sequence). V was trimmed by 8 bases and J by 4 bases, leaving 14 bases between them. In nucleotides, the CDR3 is TGTGCCAGTGCACTGGACGGAATCTATGGCTACACCTTC. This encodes CASALDGIYGYTF. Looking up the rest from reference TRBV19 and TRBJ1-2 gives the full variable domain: DGGITQSPKYLFRKEGQNVTLSCEQNLNHDAMYWYRQDPGQGLRLIYYSQIVNDFQKGDIAEGYSVSREKKESFPLTVTSAQKNPTAFYLCASALDGIYGYTFGSGTRLTVV.

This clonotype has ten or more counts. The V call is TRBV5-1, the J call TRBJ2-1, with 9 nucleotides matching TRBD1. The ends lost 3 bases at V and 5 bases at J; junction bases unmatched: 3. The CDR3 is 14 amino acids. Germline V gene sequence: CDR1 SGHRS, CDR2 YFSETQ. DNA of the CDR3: TGCGCCAGCAGCTACGGGACAGGGAACAATGAGCAGTTCTTC. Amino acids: CASSYGTGNNEQFF.

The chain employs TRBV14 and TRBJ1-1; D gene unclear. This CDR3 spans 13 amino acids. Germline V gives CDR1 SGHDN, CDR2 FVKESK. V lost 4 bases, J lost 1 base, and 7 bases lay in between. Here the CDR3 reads CASSPTRNTEAFF. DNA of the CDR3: TGTGCCAGCAGCCCAACACGGAACACTGAAGCTTTCTTT. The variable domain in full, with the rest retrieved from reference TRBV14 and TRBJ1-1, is EAGVTQFPSHSVIEKGQTVTLRCDPISGHDNLYWYRRVMGKEIKFLLHFVKESKQDESGMPNNRFLAERTGGTYSTLKVQPAELEDSGVYFCASSPTRNTEAFFGQGTRLTVV.

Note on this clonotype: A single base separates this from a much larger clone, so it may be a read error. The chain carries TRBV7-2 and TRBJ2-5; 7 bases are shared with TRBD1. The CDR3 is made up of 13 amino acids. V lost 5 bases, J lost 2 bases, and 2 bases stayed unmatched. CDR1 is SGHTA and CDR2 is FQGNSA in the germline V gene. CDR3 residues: CASSRGQQETQYF. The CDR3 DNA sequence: TGTGCCAGCAGCCGGGGACAGCAAGAGACCCAGTACTTC.

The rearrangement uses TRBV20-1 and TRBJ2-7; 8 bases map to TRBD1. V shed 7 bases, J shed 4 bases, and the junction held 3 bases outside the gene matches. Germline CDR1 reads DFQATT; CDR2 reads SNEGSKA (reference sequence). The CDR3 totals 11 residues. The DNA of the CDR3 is TGCAGTGGCCGGACAGGGTACGAGCAGTACTTC. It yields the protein CSGRTGYEQYF.

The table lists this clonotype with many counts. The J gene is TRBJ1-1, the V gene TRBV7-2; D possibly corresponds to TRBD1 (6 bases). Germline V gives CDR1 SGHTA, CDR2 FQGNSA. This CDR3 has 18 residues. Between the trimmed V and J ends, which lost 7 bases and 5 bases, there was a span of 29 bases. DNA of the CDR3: TGTGCCAGCATCCTAACACAGGGAATGTGGAAGGTTCGGACTGAAGCTTTCTTT. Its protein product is CASILTQGMWKVRTEAFF.

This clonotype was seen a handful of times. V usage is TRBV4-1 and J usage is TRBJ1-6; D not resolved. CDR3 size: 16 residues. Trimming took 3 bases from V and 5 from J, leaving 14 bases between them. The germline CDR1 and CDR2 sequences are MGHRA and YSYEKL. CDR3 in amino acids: CASSHKADGNNSPLHF. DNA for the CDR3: TGCGCCAGCAGCCACAAAGCGGACGGTAATAATTCACCCCTCCACTTT.